Included here is one TCR beta chain sequence, with context. TCRdb passed the 5' RACE reads through MiXCR, listing each CDR3 protein once. The sample lists approximately 81,000 distinct CDR3 sequences; over 12% were seen once. The data derive from a study of early T cells in non-severe SARS-CoV-2 infection. Looking at the study overall: Investigators sequenced bulk RNA drawn from unsorted whole blood, and chains remained unpaired.

This CDR3 comprises 11 residues. Germline-derived CDR1 and CDR2 are MDHEN and SYDVKM. V was trimmed by 2 bases and J by 10 bases, leaving 6 bases between them. Source material: whole blood. This TCR was recovered from an adult who was a healthcare worker with PCR-confirmed SARS-CoV-2 infection or an uninfected control (not recorded which). The rearrangement uses TRBV28 and TRBJ2-1; D is unclear. CDR3 loop: CASSLIREQFF. Written as DNA, the CDR3 is TGTGCCAGCAGTTTAATCAGGGAGCAGTTCTTC.